The 25 T cell receptor beta chains below come from one sample, sequenced in a study of blood T cell repertoires in COVID-19 (dated by TCRdb to between 2020 and 2021). Libraries were made using the immunoSEQ multiplex PCR assay. The immuneACCESS repertoire file appears here via TCRdb, limited to in-frame rearrangements. These files lack a portion of the clones; in checked studies, under half of the deficit traces to unresolved V genes, and the cause of the others is not known. The sample records about 110,000 clones, about two thirds of which are singletons. The ten most abundant clones make up more than 0.8% of the sample. Specimen: peripheral blood. Receptor source: a human donor with acute or convalescent COVID-19. The donor label of this sample is uncertain.

CDR3 region: CASSQRGQGLLGEKLFF. Written as DNA, the CDR3 is TGTGCCAGCAGCCAACGGGGACAGGGTCTCCTTGGTGAAAAACTGTTTTTT. V gene TRBV27 combines with J gene TRBJ1-4, with 9 positions matching TRBD1. Per germline, CDR1 MNHEY and CDR2 SMNVEV (reference sequence). The junction had 15 bases not matched to a gene; V was cut back by 6 bases and J by 7 bases. The CDR3 consists of 17 residues.

The V gene is TRBV19, the J gene TRBJ2-2; 8 positions agree with TRBD1. CDR1 LNHDA and CDR2 SQIVND come from the germline V gene (reference sequence). J gave up 6 bases and V 1 base, and 4 bases lay outside the gene matches. The CDR3 sequence is 15 residues long. In nucleotides, the CDR3 is TGTGCCAGTAGTATAGGACAGGGGTTTTCCGGGGAGCTGTTTTTT. Translated: CASSIGQGFSGELFF.

This clone was observed a handful of times. The chain uses TRBV7-8 and TRBJ2-7; 7 positions agree with TRBD1. Germline V gives CDR1 SGHVS, CDR2 FQNEAQ. The CDR3 sequence is 12 residues long. Trimming removed 7 bases from V and 5 bases from J; junction bases left unmatched: 5. The CDR3 reads CASKTGTNEQYF. The DNA for the CDR3 is TGTGCCAGCAAGACAGGGACCAACGAGCAGTACTTC.

This rearrangement joins TRBV3-1 (or the pseudogene TRBV3-2) to TRBJ2-1, with TRBD2 identical over 15 bases. Trimming at V came to 4 bases and at J to 7 bases, leaving 14 bases not matched to a gene. The CDR3 is 19 amino acids. Germline lookup yields CDR1 LGHDT and CDR2 YNNKEL (reference sequence). CDR3 DNA: TGTGCCAGCAGCCCCCTGGTGGGACTAGCGGGGGGCAATATGAATGAGCAGTTCTTC. It codes for CASSPLVGLAGGNMNEQFF.

The rearrangement uses TRBV2 and TRBJ2-1; TRBD1 is a possible D gene (5 bases). This CDR3 region has 15 residues. Trimming cost V 10 bases and J 6 bases, with 22 bases left between them. Germline lookup yields CDR1 SNHLY and CDR2 FYNNEI. This CDR3 is CATQAETASFNEQFF. CDR3 DNA: TGTGCCACTCAAGCAGAGACAGCAAGTTTCAATGAGCAGTTCTTC.

The table lists this clone with a count of one. V gene TRBV2 combines with J gene TRBJ1-6, with no clear D. Trimming took off 4 bases at V and 8 bases at J, with 12 bases between the two ends. Germline loops: CDR1 SNHLY, CDR2 FYNNEI. This CDR3 has 14 amino acids. CDR3 sequence: CASSAGISDSPLHF. The DNA of the CDR3 is TGTGCCAGCAGTGCCGGGATTTCTGATTCACCCCTCCACTTT. Based on the CDR3 plus reference TRBV2 and TRBJ1-6, the full variable domain is EPEVTQTPSHQVTQMGQEVILRCVPISNHLYFYWYRQILGQKVEFLVSFYNNEISEKSEIFDDQFSVERPDGSNFTLKIRSTKLEDSAMYFCASSAGISDSPLHFGNGTRLTVT.

The chain is built from TRBV19 and TRBJ1-1; no reliable D call. The CDR3 runs 13 residues. Germline V gives CDR1 LNHDA, CDR2 SQIVND (reference sequence). V was trimmed by 2 bases and J by 0 bases, leaving 4 bases between them. CDR3 amino acids: CASSISLNTEAFF. The CDR3, as DNA: TGTGCCAGTAGTATATCATTGAACACTGAAGCTTTCTTT.

The chain couples TRBV3-1 (or the pseudogene TRBV3-2) to TRBJ2-2; D remains unclear. The CDR3 spans 15 residues. The V end was cut by 0 bases, the J end by 5 bases, with 10 bases between. Germline V lookup: CDR1 LGHDT, CDR2 YNNKEL (reference sequence). DNA of the CDR3: TGTGCCAGCAGCCAAGACTACCCGAGGACCGGGGAGCTGTTTTTT. Translating gives CASSQDYPRTGELFF.

This chain joins TRBV5-1 and TRBJ2-1; tentatively, D is TRBD2 (5 bases). Germline V gene data show CDR1 as SGHRS and CDR2 as YFSETQ. The CDR3 has 16 amino acids. V lost 9 bases to trimming and J lost 0 bases, with 19 bases between them. The CDR3 spells CATTAGGASSYNEQFF. CDR3 nucleotides: TGCGCCACCACCGCGGGCGGCGCGAGCTCCTACAATGAGCAGTTCTTC.

V usage is TRBV28 and J usage is TRBJ1-2; D is unclear. CDR3 length: 11 residues. V was trimmed by 5 bases and J by 8 bases, leaving 9 bases between them. Germline assignment: CDR1 MDHEN and CDR2 SYDVKM. CDR3 coding DNA: TGTGCCAGCAGTCTCCCCGGGGGCTACACCTTC. Amino acid sequence: CASSLPGGYTF.

This clone has just a few counts. The J gene is TRBJ2-3, the V gene TRBV27, with D unclear. The V gene lost 4 bases and the J gene lost 0 bases, with 17 bases spanning the gap. The CDR3 covers 17 residues. Germline values: CDR1 MNHEY, CDR2 SMNVEV (reference sequence). The CDR3 coding sequence is TGTGCCAGCAGTTCTTCAAGGCGGCACACTAGCACAGATACGCAGTATTTT. Translating it yields CASSSSRRHTSTDTQYF.

This clone has a handful of counts. The gene calls are TRBV6-5 and TRBJ1-6, with 7 bases that match TRBD1. V lost 7 bases to trimming and J lost 11 bases; unmatched junction nucleotides: 2. CDR3 length equals 11 residues. Germline CDR1 is MNHEY and CDR2 is SVGAGI. CDR3 sequence: CASTGTAPLHF. CDR3 nucleotide sequence: TGTGCCAGCACTGGGACAGCACCCCTCCACTTT.

The J gene is TRBJ1-2, the V gene TRBV11-2; unclear D gene. This CDR3 contains 16 residues. The germline V and J ends were trimmed by 2 bases and 0 bases, with 13 bases remaining between them. The germline V gene has CDR1 SGHAT and CDR2 FQNNGV. CDR3 nucleotides: TGTGCCAGCAGCTTAATTTGGCCGCGGGCTAACTATGGCTACACCTTC. It codes for CASSLIWPRANYGYTF.

The chain carries TRBV24-1 and TRBJ2-1, with TRBD2 identical over 11 bases. The CDR3 runs 16 residues. Germline loops: CDR1 KGHDR, CDR2 SFDVKD. V lost 4 bases and J lost 7; bases outside the gene matches: 8. DNA for the CDR3: TGTGCCACCAGTGAGCCAGGACTAGCGGGTGGTAATGAGCAGTTCTTC. Its protein product is CATSEPGLAGGNEQFF.

This chain links TRBV5-5 with TRBJ1-1; the match to TRBD1 covers 8 bases. CDR1 is SGHKS, CDR2 YYEKEE, per germline (reference sequence). CDR3 length: 14 amino acids. Trimming at V came to 4 bases and at J to 1 base, leaving 3 bases not matched to a gene. The CDR3 sequence is CASSRGQGNTEAFF. Written as DNA, the CDR3 is TGTGCCAGCAGCCGAGGACAGGGGAACACTGAAGCTTTCTTT.

J is TRBJ1-5 and V is TRBV24-1, with D possibly TRBD1 on 5 matching bases. Deletions cut 1 base from V and 9 bases from J, with 9 bases between. CDR3 length: 13 amino acids. The germline gives CDR1 KGHDR, CDR2 SFDVKD. This CDR3 reads CATSDFLGGPQHF. The DNA for the CDR3 is TGTGCCACCAGTGATTTTTTGGGGGGGCCCCAGCATTTT.

The chain carries TRBV28 and TRBJ1-5; 8 nucleotides align to TRBD1. CDR1 is MDHEN and CDR2 is SYDVKM in the germline V gene. This CDR3 spans 14 amino acids. V shed 3 bases, J shed 6 bases, and the junction held 4 bases outside the gene matches. CDR3 sequence: CASSLTGAGQPQHF. CDR3 sequence (DNA): TGTGCCAGCAGTTTGACAGGGGCTGGTCAGCCCCAGCATTTT.

The CDR3 DNA is TGTGCCAGCAGCTTGCCTGGGGCCAGGGAAGCTTTCTTT. As protein: CASSLPGAREAFF. The chain couples TRBV5-6 to TRBJ1-1; D is possibly TRBD1 (5 bases). Trimming took off 1 base at V and 8 bases at J, with 12 bases between the two ends. Germline V gene lookup returns CDR1 SGHDT and CDR2 YYEEEE. There are 13 residues in the CDR3.

The rearrangement links TRBV12-3 or TRBV12-4 to TRBJ1-2; maybe TRBD1 (5 bases). V lost 6 bases and J lost 3, with 11 bases in between. The CDR3 is made up of 13 amino acids. CDR3: CASRPTGHYGYTF. The CDR3 DNA sequence: TGTGCCAGCAGACCAACAGGACACTATGGCTACACCTTC.

V usage is TRBV2 and J usage is TRBJ1-6; D is ambiguous. This CDR3 is 14 amino acids long. Germline values: CDR1 SNHLY, CDR2 FYNNEI. V was clipped by 5 bases and J by 8 bases, with 13 bases between them. CDR3 amino acids: CASSWASRDSPLHF. CDR3 in DNA: TGTGCCAGCAGTTGGGCCTCGCGAGATTCACCCCTCCACTTT.

The rearrangement uses TRBV19 and TRBJ2-1, with TRBD1 identical over 7 bases. Germline values: CDR1 LNHDA, CDR2 SQIVND (reference sequence). The V and J ends lost 9 bases and 2 bases, in that order; junction bases with no gene match: 4. This CDR3 spans 13 amino acids. The DNA of the CDR3 is TGTGCCAGGCTACAGGGGCCCTACAATGAGCAGTTCTTC. Translating gives CARLQGPYNEQFF.

The rearrangement joins TRBV24-1 to TRBJ2-7; 7 bases are shared with TRBD1. CDR1 is KGHDR, CDR2 SFDVKD, per germline. The J segment lost 0 bases and the V segment lost 9 bases, leaving 16 bases of the junction unmatched. This CDR3 contains 17 residues. DNA for the CDR3: TGTGCCACCGGGCCAGACAGGGACCTACAAAGCTCCTACGAGCAGTACGTC. Protein sequence: CATGPDRDLQSSYEQYV.

In this sample, this clone turned up once. The gene calls are TRBV10-3 and TRBJ2-5; 7 bases align to TRBD1. The V segment lost 5 bases and the J segment 3 bases; nucleotides outside the gene matches: 3. The CDR3 extends over 13 amino acids. CDR1 is ENHRY, CDR2 SYGVKD, per germline. For the CDR3, the DNA is TGTGCCATCAGTTACAGGGGAAAAGAGACCCAGTACTTC. It is translated as CAISYRGKETQYF.

The rearrangement joins TRBV15 to TRBJ2-7, with a weak D call TRBD2 (5 bases). V was shortened by 5 bases and J by 5 bases, with 19 bases between the two germline ends. Germline V lookup: CDR1 LNHNV, CDR2 YYDKDF (reference sequence). This CDR3 has 15 amino acids. The CDR3 sequence is CATSPLGLDGDEQYV. The CDR3 nucleotides read TGTGCCACCAGCCCTCTCGGCCTCGACGGGGACGAGCAGTACGTC.

This chain links TRBV10-3 with TRBJ2-3, with 11 bases fitting TRBD1. The trim removed 5 bases at V and 4 bases at J, leaving 5 bases unmatched. This CDR3 region has 15 residues. Germline V gives CDR1 ENHRY, CDR2 SYGVKD. CDR3 protein: CAISRTGGYADTQYF. DNA for the CDR3: TGTGCCATCAGTCGGACAGGGGGCTATGCAGATACGCAGTATTTT.